This TCR beta chain comes out of a study of T-cell memory formation after mild COVID-19. Study context: TCR clusters were mostly confined to one donor each.

A 5'RACE reaction primed in the constant segment made cDNA libraries of TCR alpha and TCR beta, and these carried sample barcodes and UMIs. TCRdb analysed the 5' RACE reads with MiXCR anew, one entry per CDR3 protein. The data show some 130,000 distinct CDR3 sequences, about a sixth seen once. This clonotype was detected a few times. This CDR3 comprises 14 residues. CDR1 MNHEY and CDR2 SVGAGI come from the germline V gene. V was cut by 0 bases and J by 7 bases, with 13 bases left in between. This chain uses TRBV6-5 with TRBJ2-7, with D perhaps assigned TRBD1 or TRBD2 (6 bases each). The receptor was isolated from an adult woman who had mild COVID-19 (a few samples of this study predate the infection). Cell type and time point are not known. The sequenced material came from PBMCs or a T cell subset sorted from them (not recorded which). The CDR3 region is CASSYSGGAEEQYF. DNA of the CDR3: TGTGCCAGCAGTTACTCGGGGGGCGCGGAAGAGCAGTACTTC.